The entry below gives a single T cell receptor beta chain sequence along with its context. Under the authors' procedure: Reference gene primer amplification gave nucleated cell count estimates. The data were produced by immunoSEQ multiplex PCR, yet TCRdb's version contains in-frame clones alone and is incomplete. V, J and clone size derive from that table, while D and trimming were established from the DNA sequence. The sample records hundreds of thousands of clones, about 87% being singletons. This entry is derived from a study of blood T cell repertoires in COVID-19. Study-wide context: Specimens from acute and convalescent COVID-19 originated in the United States, Italy and Spain.

The sequenced material came from peripheral blood. The clonotype was recovered from a man aged 60-69 years who had recovered from COVID-19.

CDR3 nucleotide sequence: TGTGCCAGCAGTTACGCGGGCTCTGGAAACACCATATATTTT. Translated, it gives CASSYAGSGNTIYF. This sequence joins TRBV6-5 and TRBJ1-3; D is undetermined. Per germline, CDR1 MNHEY and CDR2 SVGAGI. The CDR3 has 14 amino acids. V gave up 2 bases and J gave up 0 bases, with 5 bases separating them.